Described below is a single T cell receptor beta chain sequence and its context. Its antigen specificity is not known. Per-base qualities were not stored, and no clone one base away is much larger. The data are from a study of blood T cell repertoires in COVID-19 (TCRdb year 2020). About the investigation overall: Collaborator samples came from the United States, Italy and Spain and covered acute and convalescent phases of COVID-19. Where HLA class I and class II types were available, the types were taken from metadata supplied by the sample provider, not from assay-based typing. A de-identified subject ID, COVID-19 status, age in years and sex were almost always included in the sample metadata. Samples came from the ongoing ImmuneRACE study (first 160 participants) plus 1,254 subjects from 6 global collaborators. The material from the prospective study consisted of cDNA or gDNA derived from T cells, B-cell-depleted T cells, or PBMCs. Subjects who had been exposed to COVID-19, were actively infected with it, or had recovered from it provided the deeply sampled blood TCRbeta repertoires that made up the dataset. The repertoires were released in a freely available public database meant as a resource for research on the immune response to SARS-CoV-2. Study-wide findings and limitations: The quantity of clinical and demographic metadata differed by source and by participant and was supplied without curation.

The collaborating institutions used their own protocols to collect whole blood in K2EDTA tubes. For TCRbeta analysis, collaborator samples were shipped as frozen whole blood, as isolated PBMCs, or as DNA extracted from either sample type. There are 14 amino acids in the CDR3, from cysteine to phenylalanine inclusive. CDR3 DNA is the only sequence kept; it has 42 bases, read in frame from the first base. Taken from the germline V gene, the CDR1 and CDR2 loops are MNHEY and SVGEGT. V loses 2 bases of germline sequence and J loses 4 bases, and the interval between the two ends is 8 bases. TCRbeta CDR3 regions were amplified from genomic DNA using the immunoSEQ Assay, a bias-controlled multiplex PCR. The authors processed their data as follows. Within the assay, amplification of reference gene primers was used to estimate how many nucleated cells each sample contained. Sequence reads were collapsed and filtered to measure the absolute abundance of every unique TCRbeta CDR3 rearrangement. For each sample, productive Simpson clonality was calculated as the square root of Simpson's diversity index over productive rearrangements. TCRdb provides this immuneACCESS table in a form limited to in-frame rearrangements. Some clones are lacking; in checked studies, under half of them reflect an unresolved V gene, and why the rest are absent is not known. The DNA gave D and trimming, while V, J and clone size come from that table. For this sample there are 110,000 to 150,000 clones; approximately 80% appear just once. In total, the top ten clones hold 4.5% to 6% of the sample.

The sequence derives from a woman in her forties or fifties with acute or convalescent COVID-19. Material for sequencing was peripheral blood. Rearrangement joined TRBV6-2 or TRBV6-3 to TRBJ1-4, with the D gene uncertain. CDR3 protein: CASSYGGNNEKLFF. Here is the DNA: TGTGCCAGCAGTTACGGAGGAAATAATGAAAAACTGTTTTTT.